This is a list of T cell receptor beta chains from one sample in a study of vaccination and CD4 T cells after COVID-19. These TCRs' antigens remain unknown. TCRdb analysed the PCR reads with MiXCR anew, one entry per CDR3 protein. The table includes about 21,000 distinct CDR3 sequences, under 30% detected once. The sequenced material came from cultured CD4+ T cells from blood. The receptors derive from a human donor with COVID-19. Each CDR3 is given with its conserved first and last residue. The order of the fields is V gene, clone size, J gene, CDR3 length, D gene, CDR3 DNA, CDR3 protein. The D gene is left open where the match is weak. Clone size is given for some rows only: seen once, a few or many times, or a class if the clone is expanded.

V gene: TRBV4-1
clone size: .
J gene: TRBJ1-2
CDR3 length: 15
D gene: .
CDR3 DNA: TGCGCCAGCAGCCAAGAAGGAGGGGGGAACTATGGCTACACCTTC
CDR3 protein: CASSQEGGGNYGYTF

V gene: TRBV20-1
clone size: .
J gene: TRBJ1-6
CDR3 length: 13
D gene: .
CDR3 DNA: TGCAGTGCACTGGACGGTTGGAATTCACCCCTCCACTTT
CDR3 protein: CSALDGWNSPLHF

V gene: TRBV20-1
clone size: .
J gene: TRBJ2-7
CDR3 length: 15
D gene: .
CDR3 DNA: TGCAGTGCGGACGGATGCCAAGACCTCTCCTACGAGCAGTACTTC
CDR3 protein: CSADGCQDLSYEQYF

V gene: TRBV7-9
clone size: .
J gene: TRBJ2-3
CDR3 length: 14
D gene: .
CDR3 DNA: TGTGCCAGCAGCTATGGTAAAAGCACAGATACGCAGTATTTT
CDR3 protein: CASSYGKSTDTQYF

V gene: TRBV10-1
clone size: .
J gene: TRBJ2-5
CDR3 length: 17
D gene: TRBD1
CDR3 DNA: TGCGCCAGCAGTGAGTCGATTTTACAGGGGGAACAAGAGACCCAGTACTTC
CDR3 protein: CASSESILQGEQETQYF

V gene: TRBV7-2
clone size: medium-sized
J gene: TRBJ1-3
CDR3 length: 13
D gene: .
CDR3 DNA: TGTGCCAGCAGCCCCTCCGGGGGAAACACCATATATTTT
CDR3 protein: CASSPSGGNTIYF

V gene: TRBV2
clone size: few
J gene: TRBJ1-4
CDR3 length: 15
D gene: .
CDR3 DNA: TGTGCCAGCAGCGCGGACAGAACAACTAATGAAAAACTGTTTTTT
CDR3 protein: CASSADRTTNEKLFF

V gene: TRBV11-2
clone size: .
J gene: TRBJ2-7
CDR3 length: 13
D gene: .
CDR3 DNA: TGTGCCAGCAGCTTGTCGCGCCCCCACGAGCAGTACTTC
CDR3 protein: CASSLSRPHEQYF

V gene: TRBV12-3/TRBV12-4
clone size: medium-sized
J gene: TRBJ1-2
CDR3 length: 14
D gene: .
CDR3 DNA: TGTGCCAGCAGTTTAGTCGGGAGGTACTATGGCTACACCTTC
CDR3 protein: CASSLVGRYYGYTF

V gene: TRBV6-5
clone size: .
J gene: TRBJ2-1
CDR3 length: 15
D gene: .
CDR3 DNA: TGTGCCAGCAGTTACTCGACGGGGCCCTACAATGAGCAGTTCTTC
CDR3 protein: CASSYSTGPYNEQFF

V gene: TRBV6-1
clone size: few
J gene: TRBJ1-1
CDR3 length: 15
D gene: TRBD1
CDR3 DNA: TGTGCCAGCAGTCGGACAGGGGGCGTCCACACTGAAGCTTTCTTT
CDR3 protein: CASSRTGGVHTEAFF

V gene: TRBV11-2
clone size: .
J gene: TRBJ1-5
CDR3 length: 13
D gene: .
CDR3 DNA: TGTGCCAGCAGCTTAGACGTGTACCAGCCCCAGCATTTT
CDR3 protein: CASSLDVYQPQHF

V gene: TRBV28
clone size: .
J gene: TRBJ2-1
CDR3 length: 12
D gene: .
CDR3 DNA: TGTGCCAGCGTTACGGGGGCCCATGAGCAGTTCTTC
CDR3 protein: CASVTGAHEQFF

V gene: TRBV19
clone size: few
J gene: TRBJ2-2
CDR3 length: 14
D gene: .
CDR3 DNA: TGTGCCAGTAGTATATTCGGGAACACCGGGGAGCTGTTTTTT
CDR3 protein: CASSIFGNTGELFF

V gene: TRBV30
clone size: .
J gene: TRBJ1-1
CDR3 length: 12
D gene: .
CDR3 DNA: TGTGCCTGGAAAGGGGGGGGATTTGCAGCTTTCTTT
CDR3 protein: CAWKGGGFAAFF

V gene: TRBV19
clone size: once
J gene: TRBJ1-4
CDR3 length: 14
D gene: .
CDR3 DNA: TGTGCCAGTAGTCAGGGCTGGGGGGATGAAAAACTGTTTTTT
CDR3 protein: CASSQGWGDEKLFF

V gene: TRBV6-1
clone size: .
J gene: TRBJ2-2
CDR3 length: 17
D gene: TRBD2
CDR3 DNA: TGTGCCAGCACCACTCGGGGGGGGGGCGGTCGCACCGGGGAGCTGTTTTTT
CDR3 protein: CASTTRGGGGRTGELFF

V gene: TRBV7-2
clone size: .
J gene: TRBJ2-5
CDR3 length: 15
D gene: TRBD2
CDR3 DNA: TGTGCCAGCAGGTCCAGCGGGGGAAGGGGGGAGACCCAGTACTTC
CDR3 protein: CASRSSGGRGETQYF

V gene: TRBV6-1
clone size: few
J gene: TRBJ2-4
CDR3 length: 13
D gene: .
CDR3 DNA: TGTGCCAGCAATAACAGGGACCAAAACATTCAGTACTTC
CDR3 protein: CASNNRDQNIQYF

V gene: TRBV10-2
clone size: .
J gene: TRBJ2-1
CDR3 length: 17
D gene: TRBD1
CDR3 DNA: TGCGCCAGCAGTGAGTCTTTACAGGGGACCTCCTACAATGAGCAGTTCTTC
CDR3 protein: CASSESLQGTSYNEQFF

V gene: TRBV12-3/TRBV12-4
clone size: .
J gene: TRBJ2-3
CDR3 length: 15
D gene: .
CDR3 DNA: TGTGCCAGCACCCCCTTCGAGCGGCTCACAGATACGCAGTATTTT
CDR3 protein: CASTPFERLTDTQYF

V gene: TRBV12-5
clone size: .
J gene: TRBJ2-2
CDR3 length: 15
D gene: .
CDR3 DNA: TGTGCTAGTGGTTTAGGGGGGAAGAACACCGGGGAGCTGTTTTTT
CDR3 protein: CASGLGGKNTGELFF

V gene: TRBV11-3
clone size: .
J gene: TRBJ2-1
CDR3 length: 12
D gene: .
CDR3 DNA: TGTGCCAGCAGCTTAGATGGCAGCGAGCAGTTCTTC
CDR3 protein: CASSLDGSEQFF